Here is one T cell receptor beta chain with its context. Time point meaning: patch test 1, 2 weeks after DPC sensitization. Treatment denoted: therapeutic diphenylcyclopropenone sensitization with weekly scalp DPC. TCRdb called the RACE reads again in MiXCR, with one record for every CDR3 protein. Counted here are more than 70,000 distinct CDR3 sequences, 10% to 15% occurring once; the ten biggest clones make up under 4%. These data originate in a study of human T cells and chemical hapten exposure. The CDR3 contains 16 residues. V shed 6 bases, J shed 4 bases, and the junction held 12 bases outside the gene matches. Germline CDR1 MNHNY, CDR2 SVGAGI (reference sequence).

The V call is TRBV6-6, the J call TRBJ2-3; 8 bases are a match to TRBD2. The sample here was whole blood, taken in connection with sensitization to the hapten diphenylcyclopropenone (DPC). The sequence derives from a woman aged 60-70 years with alopecia areata. Some clones in this sample may be carry-over from other donors' samples. The CDR3: CASRSFGGGNSDTQYF. DNA for the CDR3: TGTGCCAGCAGGTCTTTTGGCGGGGGGAACTCAGATACGCAGTATTTT.